One and the same sample provided the 23 T cell receptor beta chains below, sequenced in a study of CD8 T cells in Susac syndrome. Random hexamers were used to reverse transcribe an amount of about 0.45 to 1 ug RNA. TCRdb processed the immunoSEQ multiplex PCR reads anew with MiXCR; each CDR3 protein has one entry. This table has about 130,000 distinct CDR3 sequences, about 95% appearing once. The sequenced sample was CD4+ T cells from PBMCs. The receptors were gathered from a human donor in good health.

This rearrangement joins TRBV29-1 to TRBJ1-2; 8 bases agree with TRBD1. CDR3 length equals 11 residues. V lost 6 bases and J lost 5; bases outside the gene matches: 2. The germline gives CDR1 SQVTM, CDR2 ANQGSEA. The CDR3 protein is CSVYRGYGYTF. The CDR3 DNA follows: TGCAGCGTCTACAGGGGGTATGGCTACACCTTC.

This chain links TRBV28 with TRBJ2-7; 7 nucleotides align to TRBD1. J lost 4 bases, V lost 4 bases, and 10 bases had no gene match. Germline V lookup: CDR1 MDHEN, CDR2 SYDVKM. This CDR3 is built from 15 residues. CDR3 in amino acids: CASSSFGQVKYEQYF. The CDR3 DNA follows: TGTGCCAGCAGTTCTTTCGGACAGGTAAAATACGAGCAGTACTTC.

The rearrangement uses TRBV2 and TRBJ2-3; 12 bases fit TRBD2. J was trimmed by 1 base and V by 6 bases; bases with no gene match: 8. The CDR3 runs to 17 residues. Germline V gene lookup returns CDR1 SNHLY and CDR2 FYNNEI. The CDR3, as DNA: TGTGCCAGCAGGCCGTCTAGCGGGAGGGCCGGCACAGATACGCAGTATTTT. This gives the protein CASRPSSGRAGTDTQYF.

This rearrangement joins TRBV29-1 to TRBJ1-4, with D possibly being TRBD1 (6 bases). This CDR3 comprises 13 residues. CDR1 and CDR2 from the germline V gene are SQVTM and ANQGSEA. Trimming removed 6 bases from V and 8 bases from J, with 16 bases in between. CDR3 sequence: CSVLTGREEKLFF. The CDR3 region has the DNA TGCAGCGTACTGACAGGTCGAGAGGAAAAACTGTTTTTT.

The V gene is TRBV19, the J gene TRBJ2-1; 10 positions agree with TRBD2. Unmatched junction bases numbered 9, after V lost 6 bases and J lost 7 bases. There are 15 residues in the CDR3. Germline assignment: CDR1 LNHDA and CDR2 SQIVND (reference sequence). CDR3 sequence reads: CASRISGRAGNEQFF. The CDR3 bases are TGTGCCAGTAGGATAAGCGGGAGGGCCGGAAATGAGCAGTTCTTC.

Turning to this clonotype: The germline gene is not matched at one end of the junction; a read error may be the cause. The V call is TRBV5-4, the J call TRBJ2-2; D unclear. Per germline, CDR1 SGHNT and CDR2 YYREEE (reference sequence). The CDR3 is made up of 12 amino acids. CDR3 protein: CASSLEVGELFF. CDR3 bases: TGTGCCAGCAGTTTGGAAGTCGGGGAGCTGTTTTTT. Drawing the rest from reference TRBV5-4 and TRBJ2-2, the complete variable domain is ETGVTQSPTHLIKTRGQQVTLRCSSQSGHNTVSWYQQALGQGPQFIFQYYREEENGRGNFPPRFSGLQFPNYSSELNVNALELDDSALYLCASSLEVGELFFGEGSRLTVL.

V and J are TRBV6-2 or TRBV6-3 and TRBJ2-7; TRBD1 is a possible D gene (5 bases). The CDR3 consists of 12 residues. The V gene lost 5 bases and the J gene lost 6 bases, with 11 bases spanning the gap. The V gene's germline CDR1 is MNHEY and CDR2 SVGEGT. The CDR3 nucleotides read TGTGCCAGCAGTCAGCAAGGGGCCGAGCAGTACTTC. Translation: CASSQQGAEQYF.

The rearrangement links TRBV18 to TRBJ2-3; TRBD2 is a possible D gene (6 bases). The CDR3 is 16 amino acids. V was trimmed by 6 bases and J by 4 bases, leaving 20 bases between them. Germline V gives CDR1 KGHSH, CDR2 LQKENI. The CDR3 region is CASSQRRTGEADTQYF. CDR3 in DNA: TGTGCCAGCTCCCAGAGGAGAACGGGAGAGGCAGATACGCAGTATTTT.

The chain links TRBV7-9 to TRBJ2-4; TRBD1 might be the D (6 bases). Germline assignment: CDR1 SEHNR and CDR2 FQNEAQ (reference sequence). There are 14 residues in the CDR3. With 4 bases removed from V and 5 bases from J, the gap between germline ends came to 12 bases. The CDR3 DNA follows: TGTGCCAGCAGCTCATCCGGGACACAAAACATTCAGTACTTC. This sequence encodes CASSSSGTQNIQYF.

This chain connects TRBV7-2 to TRBJ2-5; no clear D. The germline gives CDR1 SGHTA, CDR2 FQGNSA. This CDR3 contains 13 residues. Trimming took 5 bases from V and 4 from J, leaving 11 bases between them. The CDR3 nucleotides read TGTGCCAGCAGCCCCAGCTTTGGAGAGACCCAGTACTTC. As protein: CASSPSFGETQYF.

The genes are TRBV2 and TRBJ1-2, with D perhaps TRBD1 (6 bases). V lost 6 bases to trimming and J lost 8 bases, with 13 bases between them. CDR3 length: 12 amino acids. From germline, CDR1 is SNHLY and CDR2 FYNNEI. The CDR3 loop reads CASRTQGGGYTF. The CDR3 DNA sequence: TGTGCCAGCAGGACACAGGGAGGCGGCTACACCTTC.

This sequence joins TRBV18 and TRBJ2-5; a weak D match, TRBD1 (6 bases). This CDR3 region has 16 residues. V shed 8 bases and J shed 5 bases, with 24 bases lying between them. The germline CDR1 and CDR2 sequences are KGHSH and LQKENI. CDR3 region: CASTKLPGQPSETQYF. The CDR3 DNA follows: TGTGCCAGCACCAAACTTCCGGGACAACCATCGGAGACCCAGTACTTC.

The chain combines TRBV30 with TRBJ2-3, with 14 bases lining up with TRBD2. V was pared by 4 bases and J by 4 bases, with 7 bases of the junction left unmatched. The V gene's germline CDR1 is GTSNPN and CDR2 SVGIG (reference sequence). This CDR3 comprises 16 residues. The CDR3 bases are TGTGCCTGGACCCTGGGGACTAGCGGGAGTCCAGATACGCAGTATTTT. Its translation: CAWTLGTSGSPDTQYF.

This chain uses TRBV7-9 with TRBJ2-7; 8 bases line up with TRBD1. Germline V gives CDR1 SEHNR, CDR2 FQNEAQ (reference sequence). Germline trimming cut 5 bases from V and 5 bases from J; bases unmatched to any gene: 8. The CDR3 loop spans 14 amino acids. This chain's CDR3 is CASSVAGGSNEQYF. CDR3 DNA sequence: TGTGCCAGCAGCGTCGCAGGGGGCTCGAACGAGCAGTACTTC.

This clonotype has a single count. This chain uses TRBV28 with TRBJ2-7, with 10 bases fitting TRBD1. The CDR3 is 13 residues long. V trimming: 6 bases; J trimming: 9 bases; junction bases outside the gene matches: 8. The germline V gene has CDR1 MDHEN and CDR2 SYDVKM. The CDR3 region has the DNA TGTGCCAGCAGATCCCCCGGGACAGGGGTGCAGTACTTC. Translation: CASRSPGTGVQYF.

This chain links TRBV5-4 with TRBJ2-7; 10 bases are a match to TRBD1. This CDR3 is built from 15 residues. With V trimmed by 4 bases and J by 2 bases, 6 bases remained unmatched. Per the germline V gene, CDR1 is SGHNT and CDR2 is YYREEE (reference sequence). The CDR3 nucleotides read TGTGCCAGCAGCCACCGGGACAGGGGAACCTACGAGCAGTACTTC. This translates into CASSHRDRGTYEQYF. Combining the CDR3 with reference TRBV5-4 and TRBJ2-7 gives the whole variable domain ETGVTQSPTHLIKTRGQQVTLRCSSQSGHNTVSWYQQALGQGPQFIFQYYREEENGRGNFPPRFSGLQFPNYSSELNVNALELDDSALYLCASSHRDRGTYEQYFGPGTRLTVT.

This chain connects TRBV5-1 to TRBJ2-7, with D unclear. The germline gives CDR1 SGHRS, CDR2 YFSETQ. Trimming cost V 5 bases and J 7 bases, with 19 bases left between them. This CDR3 comprises 14 residues. CDR3 amino acids: CASRKRSERTEQYF. The DNA of the CDR3 is TGCGCCAGCAGAAAGAGGAGTGAACGTACGGAGCAGTACTTC.

V is TRBV12-3 or TRBV12-4 and J is TRBJ2-7; 8 bases line up with TRBD2. V was clipped by 8 bases and J by 3 bases; unmatched bases: 6. There are 13 residues in the CDR3. The CDR3 DNA follows: TGTGCCAGCCCCCTAGCGGGCCTCTACGAGCAGTACTTC. It yields the protein CASPLAGLYEQYF.

The chain joins TRBV24-1 to TRBJ2-7; TRBD1 aligns across 7 bases. Germline trimming cut 9 bases from V and 3 bases from J; bases unmatched to any gene: 19. This CDR3 contains 17 residues. CDR1 and CDR2 from the germline V gene are KGHDR and SFDVKD. CDR3 in amino acids: CATVVKDRAKAVYEQYF. Here the CDR3 DNA reads TGTGCCACCGTTGTAAAAGACAGGGCGAAGGCCGTCTACGAGCAGTACTTC.

The chain has TRBV11-2 and TRBJ2-3, with unresolved D. Trimming pared 5 bases from V and 8 bases from J, leaving 20 bases between. The CDR3 is 15 residues long. Germline-derived CDR1 and CDR2 are SGHAT and FQNNGV. The CDR3 is CASSTSSDKLGTQYF. The CDR3, as DNA: TGTGCCAGCAGCACCTCCTCCGACAAACTGGGTACGCAGTATTTT.

J is TRBJ2-1 and V is TRBV3-1; D remains unclear. Germline-derived CDR1 and CDR2 are LGHDT and YNNKEL (reference sequence). This CDR3 is built from 12 residues. The germline V and J ends were trimmed by 0 bases and 10 bases, with 7 bases remaining between them. Written as DNA, the CDR3 is TGTGCCAGCAGCCAAGATACCCACGAGCAGTTCTTC. Translating gives CASSQDTHEQFF.

The count of this clonotype is one. V usage is TRBV18 and J usage is TRBJ2-1, with TRBD2 identical over 9 bases. The V gene's germline CDR1 is KGHSH and CDR2 LQKENI. The CDR3 totals 15 residues. Trimming took 6 bases from V and 7 from J; bases not matched to a gene: 10. The CDR3 loop is CASSVVAGAWNEQFF. The CDR3 DNA sequence: TGTGCCAGCTCCGTGGTAGCGGGAGCGTGGAATGAGCAGTTCTTC.

This chain uses TRBV24-1 with TRBJ2-7; 8 positions agree with TRBD1. With V trimmed by 10 bases and J by 2 bases, 6 bases remained unmatched. In germline, CDR1 is KGHDR, CDR2 SFDVKD. The CDR3 totals 13 residues. CDR3 residues: CATGPTGAYEQYF. Written as DNA, the CDR3 is TGTGCCACGGGTCCGACAGGGGCCTACGAGCAGTACTTC.